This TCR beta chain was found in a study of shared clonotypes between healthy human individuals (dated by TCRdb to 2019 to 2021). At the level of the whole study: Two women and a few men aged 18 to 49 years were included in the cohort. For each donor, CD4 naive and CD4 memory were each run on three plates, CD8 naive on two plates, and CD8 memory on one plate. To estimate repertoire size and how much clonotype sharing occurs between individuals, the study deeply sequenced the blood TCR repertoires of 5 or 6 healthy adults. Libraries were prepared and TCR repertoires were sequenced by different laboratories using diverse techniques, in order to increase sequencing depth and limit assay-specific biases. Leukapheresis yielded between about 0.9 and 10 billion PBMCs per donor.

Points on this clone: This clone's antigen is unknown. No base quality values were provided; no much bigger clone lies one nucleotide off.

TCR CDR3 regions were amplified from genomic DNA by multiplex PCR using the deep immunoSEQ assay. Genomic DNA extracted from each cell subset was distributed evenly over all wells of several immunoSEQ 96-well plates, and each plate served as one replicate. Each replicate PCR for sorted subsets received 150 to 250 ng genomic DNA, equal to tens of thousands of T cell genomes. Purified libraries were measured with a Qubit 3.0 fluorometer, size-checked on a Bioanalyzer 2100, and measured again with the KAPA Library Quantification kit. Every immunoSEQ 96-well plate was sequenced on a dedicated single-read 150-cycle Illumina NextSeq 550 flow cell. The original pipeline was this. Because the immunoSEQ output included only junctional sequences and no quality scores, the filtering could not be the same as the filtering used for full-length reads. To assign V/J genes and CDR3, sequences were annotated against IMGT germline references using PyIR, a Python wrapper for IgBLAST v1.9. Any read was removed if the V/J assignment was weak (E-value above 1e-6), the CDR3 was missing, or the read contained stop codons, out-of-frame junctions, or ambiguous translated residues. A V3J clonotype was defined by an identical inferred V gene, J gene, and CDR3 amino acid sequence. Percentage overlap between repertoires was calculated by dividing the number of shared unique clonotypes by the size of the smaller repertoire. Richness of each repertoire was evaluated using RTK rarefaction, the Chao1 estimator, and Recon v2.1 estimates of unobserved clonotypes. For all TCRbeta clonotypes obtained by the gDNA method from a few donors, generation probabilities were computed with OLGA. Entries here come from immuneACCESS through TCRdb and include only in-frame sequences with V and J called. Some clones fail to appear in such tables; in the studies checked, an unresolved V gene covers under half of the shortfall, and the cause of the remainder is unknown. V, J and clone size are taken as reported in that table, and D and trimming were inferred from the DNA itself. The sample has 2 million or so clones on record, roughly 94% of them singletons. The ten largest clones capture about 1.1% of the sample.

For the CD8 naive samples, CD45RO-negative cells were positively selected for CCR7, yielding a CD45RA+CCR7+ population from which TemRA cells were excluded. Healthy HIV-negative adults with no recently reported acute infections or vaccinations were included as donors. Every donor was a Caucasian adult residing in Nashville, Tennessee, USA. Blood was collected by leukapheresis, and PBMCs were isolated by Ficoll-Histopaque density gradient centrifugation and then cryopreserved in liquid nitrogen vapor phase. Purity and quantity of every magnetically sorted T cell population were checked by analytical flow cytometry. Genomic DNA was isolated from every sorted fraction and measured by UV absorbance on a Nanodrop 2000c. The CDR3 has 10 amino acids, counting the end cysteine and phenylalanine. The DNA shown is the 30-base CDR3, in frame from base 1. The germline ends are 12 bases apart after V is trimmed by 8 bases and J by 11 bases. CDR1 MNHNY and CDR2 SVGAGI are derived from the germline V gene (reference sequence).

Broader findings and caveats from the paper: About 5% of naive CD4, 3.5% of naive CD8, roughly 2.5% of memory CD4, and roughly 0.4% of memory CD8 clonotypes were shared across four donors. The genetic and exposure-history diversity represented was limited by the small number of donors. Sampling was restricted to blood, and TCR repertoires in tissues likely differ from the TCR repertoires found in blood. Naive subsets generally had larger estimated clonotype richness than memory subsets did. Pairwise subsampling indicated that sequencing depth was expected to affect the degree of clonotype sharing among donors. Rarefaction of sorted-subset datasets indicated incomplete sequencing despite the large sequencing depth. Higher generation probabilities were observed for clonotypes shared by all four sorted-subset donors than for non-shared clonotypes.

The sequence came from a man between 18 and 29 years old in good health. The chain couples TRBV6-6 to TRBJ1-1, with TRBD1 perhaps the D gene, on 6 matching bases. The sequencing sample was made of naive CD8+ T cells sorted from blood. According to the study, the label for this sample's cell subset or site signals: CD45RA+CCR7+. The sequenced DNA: TGTGCCAGCGGACAGCTATCGGCTTTCTTT. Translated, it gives CASGQLSAFF.